Listed below are T cell receptor beta chains from one sample, sequenced in a study of T cells after yellow fever vaccination. TCRdb analysed the 5' RACE reads with MiXCR anew, one entry per CDR3 protein. Among just under 600,000 distinct CDR3 sequences listed, roughly 14% were seen once. The sequenced sample was PBMCs, obtained on the day of the yellow fever booster vaccination. These receptors were taken from a man aged 25-40 years who received the YFV17D yellow fever vaccine. The CDR3 runs from the conserved cysteine through the conserved F or W. D genes are given only for firm matches. Not all rows give a size; the values are once, few, many and, for expanded clones, a class.

j_call d_call clone_size v_call cdr3_nt cdr3_aa
TRBJ2-3 - - TRBV12-3/TRBV12-4 TGTGCCAGCAGCCCCCGAGGGGGAGCAGGAGATACGCAGTATTTT CASSPRGGAGDTQYF
TRBJ2-1 - few TRBV20-1 TGCAGTGCTAGAGATCTGAGGGACCTAATTAGCTCCTACAATGAGCAGTTCTTC CSARDLRDLISSYNEQFF
TRBJ2-2 - few TRBV11-2 TGTGCCAGCAGCTTAGTACTAACTTATTCGAACACCGGGGAGCTGTTTTTT CASSLVLTYSNTGELFF
TRBJ2-5 - - TRBV5-1 TGCGCCAGCAGCCTGGGGTCTGCGGGACGGGAGACCCAGTACTTC CASSLGSAGRETQYF
TRBJ2-1 TRBD2 once TRBV3-1 TGTGCCAGCAGCTACTCGTTCGGGGGGTACAATGAGCAGTTCTTC CASSYSFGGYNEQFF
TRBJ2-5 TRBD2 many TRBV12-3/TRBV12-4 TGTGCCACCCACGGGACTAGCGGGAGGAAGTTCAATGGGACCCAGTACTTC CATHGTSGRKFNGTQYF
TRBJ1-2 - - TRBV4-2 TGTGCCAGCAGCCCCTTGGGAGGATATGGCTACACCTTC CASSPLGGYGYTF
TRBJ1-5 - few TRBV12-3/TRBV12-4 TGTGCCAGCTCGCCGATACCCTGGGTATTGGGCAATCAGCCCCAGCATTTT CASSPIPWVLGNQPQHF
TRBJ2-7 TRBD1 - TRBV5-4 TGTGCCAGCAGCTTAGACCGGGACAGAATGTCCTACGAGCAGTACTTC CASSLDRDRMSYEQYF
TRBJ2-1 - few TRBV20-1 TGCAGTGCAAAACTAGCCCCAGCACGCAATGAGCAGTTCTTC CSAKLAPARNEQFF
TRBJ2-1 - - TRBV7-6 TGTGCCAGCAGCATAGACCCCGGCTATGAGCAGTTCTTC CASSIDPGYEQFF
TRBJ2-7 - - TRBV12-3/TRBV12-4 TGTGCCAGCAGCGATACTAACAAGGGGGTCTACGAGCAGTACTTC CASSDTNKGVYEQYF
TRBJ2-5 TRBD2 few TRBV20-1 TGCAGTGGTCATAGCGGGAGGCTAGAGACCCAGTACTTC CSGHSGRLETQYF
TRBJ2-7 - - TRBV10-2 TGCGCCAGCGCATCGTCGTCAGCGGGCGCCTACGAGCAGTACTTC CASASSSAGAYEQYF
TRBJ2-2 - - TRBV20-1 TGCAGTGCTAGGGCTAGGGGTCACGGGGAGCTGTTTTTT CSARARGHGELFF
TRBJ2-4 - few TRBV5-1 TGCGCCAGCAGCGGATCGGCCAAAAACATTCAGTACTTC CASSGSAKNIQYF
TRBJ2-7 - few TRBV20-1 TGCAGTGCCCAAGGCTCCTGGGAGGACGAGCAGTACTTC CSAQGSWEDEQYF
TRBJ2-4 - - TRBV20-1 TGCAGTGCTAGAGTTCCAGGGCTAAACATTCAGTACTTC CSARVPGLNIQYF
TRBJ2-7 - few TRBV9 TGTGCCAGCAGCCCTAGCACTAGCACCAACTACGAGCAGTACTTC CASSPSTSTNYEQYF
TRBJ2-5 TRBD1 - TRBV5-1 TGCGCCAGCAGCTTGGACAGGGGGCAGTGGGAGACCCAGTACTTC CASSLDRGQWETQYF
TRBJ2-7 - few TRBV18 TGTGCCAGCTCACCAGCGGGCAGCCGGCGGTCCGAGCAGTACTTC CASSPAGSRRSEQYF
TRBJ2-1 TRBD1 - TRBV5-6 TGTGCCAGCCGCCGTCGGGGCAGGGGGATCCCCAATGAGCAGTTCTTC CASRRRGRGIPNEQFF
TRBJ1-1 - few TRBV29-1 TGCAGCGCCGAGGGAGCTTTCTTT CSAEGAFF
TRBJ2-5 - - TRBV7-2 TGTGCCAGCAGCGTAATGACGGGTTTTCCAGAGACCCAGTACTTC CASSVMTGFPETQYF
TRBJ2-5 - many TRBV20-1 TGCAGTGCTAGGGGCGCAGCGAGGATTGGAGAGACCCAGTACTTC CSARGAARIGETQYF
TRBJ2-7 TRBD2 few TRBV2 TGTGCCAGCAGGGGACTAGCGTCGCACGAGCAGTACTTC CASRGLASHEQYF
TRBJ1-5 TRBD1 - TRBV20-1 TGCAGTGCTCCCGGGACAGCAGGCAATCAGCCCCAGCATTTT CSAPGTAGNQPQHF
TRBJ1-2 - - TRBV18 TGTGCCAGCTCACAACCCCCCGGACAGAATAATTTTGGCTACACCTTC CASSQPPGQNNFGYTF
TRBJ2-2 TRBD2 - TRBV7-6 TGTGCCAGCAGCCTCGGGACTAGCCATGGGGCCGGGGAGCTGTTTTTT CASSLGTSHGAGELFF
TRBJ2-7 TRBD1 - TRBV5-1 TGCGCCAGCAGCTCTGGGACAGGGAGTACCTATTCCTACGAGCAGTACTTC CASSSGTGSTYSYEQYF
TRBJ2-3 - few TRBV20-1 TGCAGTGCTAGAGCGTGGCGGGGGCTTAGCACAGATACGCAGTATTTT CSARAWRGLSTDTQYF
TRBJ2-1 - few TRBV19 TGTGCCAGTAACACTAGATTGAGCTCCTACAATGAGCAGTTCTTC CASNTRLSSYNEQFF
TRBJ1-2 - few TRBV6-5 TGTGCCAGCAGTTGGATAGGAGGGGGTGGTGGCTACACCTTC CASSWIGGGGGYTF
TRBJ1-4 - - TRBV6-1 TGTGCCAGCAGCCTAGAAGGGGATAATGAAAAACTGTTTTTT CASSLEGDNEKLFF
TRBJ2-5 TRBD1 - TRBV20-1 TGCAGTGCGTACCGGGACAGGGATCAAGAGACCCAGTACTTC CSAYRDRDQETQYF